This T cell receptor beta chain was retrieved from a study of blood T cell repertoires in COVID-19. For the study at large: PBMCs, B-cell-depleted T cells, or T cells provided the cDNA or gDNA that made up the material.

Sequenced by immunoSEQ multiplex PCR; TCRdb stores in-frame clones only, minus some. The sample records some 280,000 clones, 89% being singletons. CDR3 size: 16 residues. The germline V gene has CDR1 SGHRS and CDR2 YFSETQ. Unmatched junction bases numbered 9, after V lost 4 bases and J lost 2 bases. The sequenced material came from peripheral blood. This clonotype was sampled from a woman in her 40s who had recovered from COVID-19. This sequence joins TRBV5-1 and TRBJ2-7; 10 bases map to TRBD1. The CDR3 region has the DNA TGCGCCAGCAGCCCTCCAGGGACAGGGGTTACCTACGAGCAGTACTTC. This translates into CASSPPGTGVTYEQYF.